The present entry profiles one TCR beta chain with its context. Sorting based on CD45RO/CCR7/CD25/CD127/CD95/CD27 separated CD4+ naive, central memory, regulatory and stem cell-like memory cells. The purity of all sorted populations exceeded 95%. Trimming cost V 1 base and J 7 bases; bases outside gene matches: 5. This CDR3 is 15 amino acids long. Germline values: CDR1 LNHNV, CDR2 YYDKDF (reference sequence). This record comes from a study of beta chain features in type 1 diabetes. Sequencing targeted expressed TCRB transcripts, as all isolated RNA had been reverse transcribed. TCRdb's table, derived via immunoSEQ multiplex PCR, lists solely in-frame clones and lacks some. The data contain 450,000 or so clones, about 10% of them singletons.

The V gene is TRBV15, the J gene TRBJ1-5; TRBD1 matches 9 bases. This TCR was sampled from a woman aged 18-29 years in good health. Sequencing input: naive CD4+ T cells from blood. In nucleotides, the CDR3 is TGTGCCACCAGCAGAGCCGGGACAGGGAGGCAGCCCCAGCATTTT. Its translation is CATSRAGTGRQPQHF.